This TCR beta chain originates from a study of blood T cells in healthy people across ages. Study-level points and caveats: More naive CD4+ cells and higher diversity marked long-lived donors relative to aged donors.

Of note for this clonotype: Its antigen is currently unknown. One base away lies a much larger clone, so this may be a sequencing read error.

Next came a second PCR, run for about 7 to 11 cycles, which used a sample-barcoded 5' primer along with a J-beta primer mix. With 12 random nucleotides, a template-switch adaptor tagged each individual cDNA molecule. Any given sample supplied a minimum of 3 million CDR3-containing paired-end reads. Using its own MiXCR run on the 5' RACE reads, TCRdb lists one record per CDR3 protein. The sample carries hundreds of thousands of distinct CDR3 sequences, around 30% recorded once. Each sample yielded at least 6 micrograms of PBMC total RNA. The CDR3 contains 16 residues. The germline V gene has CDR1 SGDLS and CDR2 YYNGEE.

This chain uses TRBV9 with TRBJ2-1, with 12 bases identical to TRBD1. The sequencing sample was made of blood. The source is an elderly woman in good health. CDR3 in amino acids: CASSGPGQGAYNEQVF. For the CDR3, the DNA is TGTGCCAGCAGCGGACCGGGACAGGGGGCATACAATGAGCAGGTCTTC.